These 27 T cell receptor beta chains originate from one sample sequenced in a study of blood T cell repertoires in COVID-19. The method was immunoSEQ multiplex PCR; TCRdb's version includes in-frame clones alone and lacks a portion of them. The sample shows tens of thousands of clones, about four fifths of them seen only once. The sample taken for sequencing was peripheral blood. All receptors derive from a man aged 50 or older with active COVID-19.

CDR3 DNA sequence: TGTGCCAGTAGTCCCTCCACCCTACAGGGATCCTACAATGAGCAGTTCTTC. Residues: CASSPSTLQGSYNEQFF. This chain links TRBV19 with TRBJ2-1; possibly TRBD1 for D (6 bases). The germline gives CDR1 LNHDA, CDR2 SQIVND (reference sequence). The V gene lost 5 bases and the J gene lost 1 base, with 18 bases spanning the gap. This CDR3 comprises 17 residues.

The chain couples TRBV5-6 to TRBJ1-2; TRBD1 is a possible D gene (6 bases). The germline V gene has CDR1 SGHDT and CDR2 YYEEEE. There are 13 residues in the CDR3. The ends were cut back, 0 bases at V and 6 bases at J, with 9 bases in the middle. The CDR3 nucleotides read TGTGCCAGCAGCTTGGCAGGGGTAGATGGCTACACCTTC. It codes for CASSLAGVDGYTF.

The chain uses TRBV18 and TRBJ1-1, with a weak D call TRBD1 (6 bases). The CDR3 runs 15 residues. With 3 bases removed from V and 0 bases from J, the gap between germline ends came to 11 bases. From germline, CDR1 is KGHSH and CDR2 LQKENI. The CDR3 coding sequence is TGTGCCAGCTCACCGGACAGAGTAATGAACACTGAAGCTTTCTTT. This codes for CASSPDRVMNTEAFF.

The chain joins TRBV11-2 to TRBJ1-3; no firm D call. Trimming pared 3 bases from V and 5 bases from J, leaving 5 bases between. Germline V CDR1 and CDR2: SGHAT, FQNNGV. The CDR3 contains 12 residues. The CDR3 spells CASSFNRNTIYF. CDR3 in DNA: TGTGCCAGCAGCTTTAACAGAAACACCATATATTTT.

This clone showed up just a few times. This chain uses TRBV4-1 with TRBJ2-6, with 8 positions matching TRBD1. Germline V gives CDR1 MGHRA, CDR2 YSYEKL. The CDR3 is 18 amino acids. Trimming cost V 1 base and J 2 bases; bases outside gene matches: 7. CDR3 nucleotide sequence: TGCGCCAGCAGCCAAGGCGGCAGGGGGCGGACTGGGGCCAACGTCCTGACTTTC. Its protein is CASSQGGRGRTGANVLTF.

The rearrangement uses TRBV4-1 and TRBJ1-1, with D possibly TRBD1 on 5 matching bases. V was pared by 0 bases and J by 6 bases, with 17 bases between. The CDR3 runs to 16 residues. Germline CDR1 reads MGHRA; CDR2 reads YSYEKL. The CDR3 DNA sequence: TGCGCCAGCAGCCAAGATCCCCCAGGGAGGGTCGCTGAAGCTTTCTTT. Protein product: CASSQDPPGRVAEAFF.

This clone was observed a few times. This chain uses TRBV7-9 with TRBJ1-2, with D tentatively TRBD1 (6 bases). The ends were cut back, 5 bases at V and 8 bases at J, with 15 bases in the middle. Germline V CDR1 and CDR2: SEHNR, FQNEAQ (reference sequence). The CDR3 length is 13 residues. DNA of the CDR3: TGTGCCAGCAGCGTACAGGGTACGGAGGGCTACACCTTC. As protein: CASSVQGTEGYTF.

The chain employs TRBV6-8 and TRBJ2-7, with TRBD1 identical over 8 bases. Trimming cost V 6 bases and J 2 bases; bases outside gene matches: 18. CDR1 and CDR2 from the germline V gene are MNHGY and SAAAGT. The CDR3 covers 18 residues. The CDR3 coding sequence is TGTGCCAGCAGCCGTGGACAGGGTCTTCCCCACAATACCTACGAGCAGTACTTC. Its translation is CASSRGQGLPHNTYEQYF.

This clone was recorded only once. The genes are TRBV6-2 or TRBV6-3 and TRBJ2-7; 9 positions agree with TRBD2. Germline assignment: CDR1 MNHEY and CDR2 SVGEGT. This CDR3 has 15 amino acids. J lost 4 bases, V lost 0 bases, and 4 bases had no gene match. DNA for the CDR3: TGTGCCAGCAGTTACTCCCTAGCGGGACCATACGAGCAGTACTTC. Translating gives CASSYSLAGPYEQYF.

V usage is TRBV11-2 and J usage is TRBJ1-6, with D possibly being TRBD1 (5 bases). Germline V gene data show CDR1 as SGHAT and CDR2 as FQNNGV. V dropped 1 base and J dropped 7 bases, with 11 bases sitting between them. This CDR3 region has 15 residues. The CDR3 nucleotides are TGTGCCAGCAGCTTAGCTCAGGGTGGGAATTCACCCCTCCACTTT. Its translation is CASSLAQGGNSPLHF. Complete variable domain (other parts from reference TRBV11-2 and TRBJ1-6): EAGVAQSPRYKIIEKRQSVAFWCNPISGHATLYWYQQILGQGPKLLIQFQNNGVVDDSQLPKDRFSAERLKGVDSTLKIQPAKLEDSAVYLCASSLAQGGNSPLHFGNGTRLTVT.

The chain employs TRBV18 and TRBJ2-3; D may be TRBD1 (5 bases). Germline CDR1 is KGHSH and CDR2 is LQKENI. V lost 2 bases to trimming and J lost 2 bases, with 11 bases between them. The CDR3 loop spans 15 amino acids. The CDR3: CASSPSRQLTDTQYF. In DNA, the CDR3 is TGTGCCAGCTCACCATCAAGACAGCTCACAGATACGCAGTATTTT.

The chain combines TRBV12-3 or TRBV12-4 with TRBJ2-1, with D perhaps matching TRBD2 (5 bases). This CDR3 region has 13 residues. The V and J ends lost 2 bases and 7 bases respectively, with 9 bases between them. CDR3 in DNA: TGTGCCAGCAGTTTAAGGACTTTGAATGAGCAGTTCTTC. It yields the protein CASSLRTLNEQFF.

In this sample, this clone turned up once. This chain links TRBV15 with TRBJ2-5, with 7 bases fitting TRBD1. Germline CDR1 reads LNHNV; CDR2 reads YYDKDF (reference sequence). CDR3 length: 15 amino acids. The J segment lost 1 base and the V segment lost 1 base, leaving 3 bases of the junction unmatched. The CDR3 is CATSRVTGVQETQYF. The CDR3 nucleotides are TGTGCCACCAGCAGAGTCACAGGGGTCCAAGAGACCCAGTACTTC.

This rearrangement joins TRBV28 to TRBJ1-2; D not certain. Germline V gene lookup returns CDR1 MDHEN and CDR2 SYDVKM. There are 13 residues in the CDR3. The V gene lost 0 bases and the J gene lost 4 bases, with 6 bases spanning the gap. CDR3 sequence (DNA): TGTGCCAGCAGTTTATGGGCAGTCTATGGCTACACCTTC. The encoded protein is CASSLWAVYGYTF.

The rearrangement links TRBV11-1 to TRBJ2-7; 7 bases are a match to TRBD2. Germline lookup yields CDR1 SGHAT and CDR2 FQDESV (reference sequence). V shed 5 bases, J shed 1 base, and the junction held 5 bases outside the gene matches. The CDR3 has 14 amino acids. For the CDR3, the DNA is TGTGCCAGCAGCATTAGCGGGTTGTCCTACGAGCAGTACTTC. Protein: CASSISGLSYEQYF.

The chain has TRBV11-2 and TRBJ1-1, with D maybe TRBD1 (6 bases). V lost 4 bases and J lost 1, with 13 bases in between. This CDR3 comprises 15 residues. The germline V gene has CDR1 SGHAT and CDR2 FQNNGV. CDR3 sequence (DNA): TGTGCCAGCAGCTCACACTCGACAGGGAACACTGAAGCTTTCTTT. Translating gives CASSSHSTGNTEAFF. Looking up the rest from reference TRBV11-2 and TRBJ1-1 gives the full variable domain: EAGVAQSPRYKIIEKRQSVAFWCNPISGHATLYWYQQILGQGPKLLIQFQNNGVVDDSQLPKDRFSAERLKGVDSTLKIQPAKLEDSAVYLCASSSHSTGNTEAFFGQGTRLTVV.

The V and J genes are TRBV6-5 and TRBJ2-1, with 9 bases aligning to TRBD1. The CDR3 runs 13 residues. The ends lost 4 bases at V and 5 bases at J; junction bases unmatched: 0. Germline V gene sequence: CDR1 MNHEY, CDR2 SVGAGI. The CDR3 here is CASSWDRDNEQFF. The CDR3 DNA is TGTGCCAGCAGTTGGGACAGGGACAATGAGCAGTTCTTC.

The V gene is TRBV6-2 or TRBV6-3, the J gene TRBJ2-3; weak D call: TRBD2 (5 bases). The CDR3 loop spans 11 amino acids. CDR1 and CDR2 from the germline V gene are MNHEY and SVGEGT. Trimming removed 6 bases from V and 7 bases from J, with 8 bases in between. The CDR3 coding sequence is TGTGCCAGCAGCGGACTGAATACGCAGTATTTT. The encoded protein is CASSGLNTQYF.

This chain uses TRBV7-8 with TRBJ1-3; possibly TRBD1 for D (5 bases). Germline lookup yields CDR1 SGHVS and CDR2 FQNEAQ. Trimming stripped 1 base from V and 2 bases from J, with 9 bases between. The CDR3 totals 15 residues. The CDR3 loop is CASSLDSGAGNTIYF. As DNA, the CDR3 is TGTGCCAGCAGCTTAGATTCGGGGGCTGGAAACACCATATATTTT.

This clone was seen at least ten times. The chain combines TRBV4-3 with TRBJ2-7, with D possibly being TRBD1 (6 bases). Germline CDR1 is LGHNA and CDR2 is YSLEER. The CDR3 covers 13 residues. Trimming left V 2 bases short and J 3 bases short, with 8 bases between. CDR3 in amino acids: CASSQTTGYEQYF. CDR3 bases: TGCGCCAGCAGCCAAACGACAGGCTACGAGCAGTACTTC.

The chain recombines TRBV24-1 with TRBJ1-1; tentatively, D is TRBD1 (6 bases). CDR1 KGHDR and CDR2 SFDVKD come from the germline V gene. V was clipped by 4 bases and J by 1 base, with 12 bases between them. The CDR3 loop spans 15 amino acids. The CDR3 sequence: CATSDSTGTNTEAFF. Written as DNA, the CDR3 is TGTGCCACCAGTGACTCTACAGGGACGAACACTGAAGCTTTCTTT.

The chain has TRBV9 and TRBJ2-5; perhaps TRBD2 as D (6 bases). Trimming stripped 3 bases from V and 5 bases from J, with 11 bases between. The CDR3 runs 13 residues. The germline gives CDR1 SGDLS, CDR2 YYNGEE. CDR3 nucleotides: TGTGCCAGCAGCGAGGCAGGGAGGGAGACCCAGTACTTC. Translated, it gives CASSEAGRETQYF.

The chain recombines TRBV4-1 with TRBJ2-7; D is uncertain. The V end lost 1 base, the J end lost 4 bases, and 8 bases lay between the germline ends. The CDR3 consists of 13 residues. In germline, CDR1 is MGHRA, CDR2 YSYEKL. The CDR3 loop reads CASSQGSEYEQYF. CDR3 nucleotide sequence: TGCGCCAGCAGCCAAGGATCCGAGTACGAGCAGTACTTC.

The CDR3 protein is CASSLPGFYEQYF. DNA of the CDR3: TGCGCCAGCAGCTTACCGGGGTTCTACGAGCAGTACTTC. The chain joins TRBV5-1 to TRBJ2-7; D perhaps matches TRBD2 (5 bases). Between the trimmed V and J ends, which lost 2 bases and 3 bases, there was a span of 9 bases. This CDR3 has 13 residues. Germline V lookup: CDR1 SGHRS, CDR2 YFSETQ.

This clone was counted between two and nine times. The V call is TRBV5-1, the J call TRBJ2-6, with D possibly matching TRBD2 (5 bases). V lost 4 bases and J 4 bases, leaving 12 bases between the germline ends. There are 15 residues in the CDR3. Germline-derived CDR1 and CDR2 are SGHRS and YFSETQ. The CDR3 DNA is TGCGCCAGCAGCAGCCATGGGAGCGGGGCCAACGTCCTGACTTTC. As protein: CASSSHGSGANVLTF.

The CDR3 bases are TGTGCCAGCAGCCAATCGCTGTGGGAGGATAACTATGGCTACACCTTC. This translates into CASSQSLWEDNYGYTF. The rearrangement uses TRBV16 and TRBJ1-2, with unresolved D. CDR1 KGHSY and CDR2 FQNENV come from the germline V gene. V dropped 0 bases and J dropped 1 base, with 12 bases sitting between them. This CDR3 has 16 residues.

The rearrangement joins TRBV5-8 to TRBJ2-2, with 7 nucleotides matching TRBD2. The germline gives CDR1 SGHTS, CDR2 YDEGEE. The CDR3 is 15 amino acids. V gave up 2 bases and J gave up 6 bases; unmatched junction bases: 7. CDR3 protein: CASSFGLVGAGELFF. CDR3 DNA sequence: TGTGCCAGCAGCTTCGGACTAGTTGGCGCCGGGGAGCTGTTTTTT.